Each of the 32 T cell receptor beta chains below was sequenced from the same sample in a study of shared clonotypes between healthy human individuals. The naive CD8 population came from CD45RO-negative cells selected for CCR7, without terminally differentiated effector memory CD45RA+ cells. The protocol was immunoSEQ multiplex PCR, while the TCRdb copy is restricted to in-frame clones and leaves out a portion. Of roughly 2 million clones in the sample, about 95% were seen once. Input material: naive CD8+ T cells sorted from blood. The receptors were gathered from a man aged 18 to 29 in good health.

The chain links TRBV21-1 to TRBJ2-7; the D call TRBD1 from the table was never checked on the DNA. TRBV21-1 is marked as a pseudogene. The CDR3 runs 16 residues. The CDR3 coding sequence is TGTGCCAGCAGCACCCGACCAGGATGGTCTGCCTACGAGCAGTACTTC. Protein sequence: CASSTRPGWSAYEQYF.

This clone was observed a few times. The chain joins TRBV4-1 to TRBJ1-6; 7 nucleotides match TRBD1. The CDR3 length is 15 residues. In germline, CDR1 is MGHRA, CDR2 YSYEKL. V lost 1 base, J lost 7 bases, and 4 bases stayed unmatched. CDR3 in amino acids: CASSQGEQGNSPLHF. The DNA for the CDR3 is TGCGCCAGCAGCCAAGGAGAACAGGGGAATTCACCCCTCCACTTT.

The rearrangement links TRBV4-1 to TRBJ2-6; 7 positions match TRBD1. There are 17 residues in the CDR3. Germline CDR1 MGHRA, CDR2 YSYEKL. V gave up 4 bases and J gave up 3 bases; unmatched junction bases: 9. The chain's CDR3 is CASSPSGGTVGANVLTF. CDR3 bases: TGCGCCAGCAGCCCCTCAGGGGGTACGGTTGGGGCCAACGTCCTGACTTTC.

The CDR3 loop is CAWSRGWGAKQETQYF. In DNA, the CDR3 is TGTGCCTGGAGCCGGGGTTGGGGGGCAAAGCAAGAGACCCAGTACTTC. The chain is built from TRBV30 and TRBJ2-5, with D perhaps being TRBD1 or TRBD2 (6 bases each). CDR3 length: 16 amino acids. The V gene lost 3 bases and the J gene lost 2 bases, with 19 bases spanning the gap. From germline, CDR1 is GTSNPN and CDR2 SVGIG (reference sequence). The variable domain in full, completed from reference TRBV30 and TRBJ2-5, reads SQTIHQWPATLVQPVGSPLSLECTVEGTSNPNLYWYRQAAGRGLQLLFYSVGIGQISSEVPQNLSASRPQDRQFILSSKKLLLSDSGFYLCAWSRGWGAKQETQYFGPGTRLLVL.

This clone came up once. This chain connects TRBV7-9 to TRBJ1-4; no reliable D call. V was trimmed by 4 bases and J by 9 bases, leaving 12 bases between them. CDR1 is SEHNR and CDR2 is FQNEAQ in the germline V gene (reference sequence). CDR3 length: 13 amino acids. In nucleotides, the CDR3 is TGTGCCAGCAGCTCGTCAGGACCGCAAAAACTGTTTTTT. Its protein is CASSSSGPQKLFF.

The rearrangement uses TRBV7-6 and TRBJ1-4; D gene uncertain. Germline lookup yields CDR1 SGHVS and CDR2 FNYEAQ. The CDR3 is 14 residues long. With 1 base removed from V and 4 bases from J, the gap between germline ends came to 7 bases. Here the CDR3 DNA reads TGTGCCAGCAGCTTAGGGATGAGTAATGAAAAACTGTTTTTT. This encodes CASSLGMSNEKLFF.

The chain employs TRBV4-1 and TRBJ2-3; TRBD1 matches at 8 bases. V was clipped by 3 bases and J by 2 bases; unmatched bases: 4. The CDR3 is 15 residues long. The germline gives CDR1 MGHRA, CDR2 YSYEKL. The CDR3 coding sequence is TGCGCCAGCAGCCACAGGACAGGGTACACAGATACGCAGTATTTT. This sequence encodes CASSHRTGYTDTQYF.

This chain links TRBV13 with TRBJ2-3, with D perhaps matching TRBD2 (7 bases). V was trimmed by 4 bases and J by 8 bases, leaving 22 bases between them. The germline V gene has CDR1 PRHDT and CDR2 FYEKMQ (reference sequence). This CDR3 spans 16 amino acids. The CDR3 coding sequence is TGTGCCAGCAGCTCGCAGACTAGCTGGGGGCGAGGTACGCAGTATTTT. Protein: CASSSQTSWGRGTQYF. Looking up the rest from reference TRBV13 and TRBJ2-3 gives the full variable domain: AAGVIQSPRHLIKEKRETATLKCYPIPRHDTVYWYQQGPGQDPQFLISFYEKMQSDKGSIPDRFSAQQFSDYHSELNMSSLELGDSALYFCASSSQTSWGRGTQYFGPGTRLTVL.

The rearrangement uses TRBV19 and TRBJ1-5; D gene unclear. CDR1 is LNHDA, CDR2 SQIVND, per germline (reference sequence). CDR3 length equals 16 residues. V was clipped by 0 bases and J by 4 bases, with 13 bases between them. In DNA form, the CDR3 reads TGTGCCAGTAGTATAGATAGGGAGGGCTTTAATCAGCCCCAGCATTTT. Residues: CASSIDREGFNQPQHF.

The V call is TRBV2, the J call TRBJ2-3; no reliable D call. From germline, CDR1 is SNHLY and CDR2 FYNNEI. Trimming stripped 10 bases from V and 2 bases from J, with 4 bases between. The CDR3 totals 10 residues. Here the CDR3 DNA reads TGTGCCATTATCACAGATACGCAGTATTTT. The encoded protein is CAIITDTQYF.

The chain is built from TRBV4-1 and TRBJ1-2; D not resolved. V gave up 0 bases and J gave up 1 base, with 15 bases separating them. This CDR3 region has 17 residues. The germline CDR1 and CDR2 sequences are MGHRA and YSYEKL. The DNA for the CDR3 is TGCGCCAGCAGCCAAGAAGCCCCCATGAGTTTTAACTATGGCTACACCTTC. Its translation: CASSQEAPMSFNYGYTF.

In the case of this clone: This specimen includes other DNA sequences encoding the same CDR3. This rearrangement joins TRBV28 to TRBJ1-1, with a weak D call TRBD1 (6 bases). CDR1 and CDR2 (germline): MDHEN, SYDVKM. The V gene lost 6 bases and the J gene lost 2 bases, with 10 bases spanning the gap. The CDR3 runs 13 residues. CDR3 nucleotide sequence: TGTGCCAGCAGCCCCAGGGGAAACACTGAAGCTTTCTTT. The encoded protein is CASSPRGNTEAFF.

A few counts support this clone. The rearrangement uses TRBV4-1 and TRBJ1-2; a weak D match, TRBD1 (6 bases). V dropped 1 base and J dropped 9 bases, with 12 bases sitting between them. Germline values: CDR1 MGHRA, CDR2 YSYEKL. This CDR3 is 13 amino acids long. CDR3 sequence: CASSQVAGDRYTF. The CDR3 DNA sequence: TGCGCCAGCAGCCAAGTAGCAGGGGATCGCTACACCTTC.

The V call is TRBV7-9, the J call TRBJ2-2; TRBD2 aligns across 13 bases. Germline CDR1 reads SEHNR; CDR2 reads FQNEAQ (reference sequence). Trimming removed 5 bases from V and 7 bases from J; junction bases left unmatched: 16. The CDR3 length is 19 residues. Written as DNA, the CDR3 is TGTGCCAGCAGCCCTGCGGGGGCTCGACTAGCGGGAGGAGACGGGGAGCTGTTTTTT. Its protein product is CASSPAGARLAGGDGELFF.

The rearrangement links TRBV11-3 to TRBJ2-1; D possibly corresponds to TRBD2 (5 bases). Trimming removed 1 base at V and 7 bases at J, with 11 bases between. The CDR3 runs 14 residues. From germline, CDR1 is SGHNT and CDR2 YENEEA. CDR3 protein: CASSLGLNDNEQFF. The CDR3 nucleotides read TGTGCCAGCAGCTTAGGACTAAACGATAATGAGCAGTTCTTC.

This sequence joins TRBV27 and TRBJ2-2; TRBD1 is a possible D gene (6 bases). Deletions cut 5 bases from V and 8 bases from J, with 12 bases between. Germline V gene lookup returns CDR1 MNHEY and CDR2 SMNVEV (reference sequence). The CDR3 has 13 amino acids. CDR3 nucleotide sequence: TGTGCCAGCAGTGAAGACAGGTTGGGGGAGCTGTTTTTT. It translates to CASSEDRLGELFF.

This chain connects TRBV27 to TRBJ2-2; D possibly corresponds to TRBD2 (6 bases). The CDR3 spans 16 residues. CDR1 and CDR2 (germline): MNHEY, SMNVEV (reference sequence). The V gene lost 4 bases and the J gene lost 0 bases, with 12 bases spanning the gap. The CDR3 loop reads CASSWKRVANTGELFF. The CDR3 DNA follows: TGTGCCAGCAGTTGGAAGCGGGTAGCGAACACCGGGGAGCTGTTTTTT.

The chain has TRBV4-1 and TRBJ2-7; TRBD2 matches 9 bases. Per the germline V gene, CDR1 is MGHRA and CDR2 is YSYEKL. The CDR3 has 14 amino acids. V lost 4 bases, J lost 4 bases, and 5 bases stayed unmatched. CDR3 loop: CASSPLAGPYEQYF. In DNA form, the CDR3 reads TGCGCCAGCAGCCCGCTAGCGGGGCCATACGAGCAGTACTTC.

J is TRBJ1-1 and V is TRBV28, with TRBD1 as a possible D gene (5 bases). Per germline, CDR1 MDHEN and CDR2 SYDVKM. The CDR3 covers 14 residues. V dropped 2 bases and J dropped 11 bases, with 18 bases sitting between them. The CDR3 DNA reads as TGTGCCAGCAGTTTAGTTGGGGCCGATCTTCGGGCTTTCTTT. Amino acids: CASSLVGADLRAFF.

The J gene is TRBJ2-1, the V gene TRBV27; no clear D. Germline CDR1 is MNHEY and CDR2 is SMNVEV (reference sequence). The V gene lost 6 bases and the J gene lost 8 bases, with 20 bases spanning the gap. This CDR3 is built from 15 residues. The CDR3 sequence: CASSPSAPGVDEQFF. For the CDR3, the DNA is TGTGCCAGCAGCCCATCCGCCCCTGGGGTGGATGAGCAGTTCTTC.

The J gene is TRBJ2-7, the V gene TRBV6-1, with 8 bases aligning to TRBD1. Germline V gene sequence: CDR1 MNHNS, CDR2 SASEGT. The CDR3 consists of 14 residues. The junction had 6 bases not matched to a gene; V was cut back by 6 bases and J by 2 bases. Here the CDR3 reads CASRETGVAYEQYF. CDR3 nucleotides: TGTGCCAGCAGGGAGACAGGGGTTGCCTACGAGCAGTACTTC.

The genes are TRBV30 and TRBJ2-7; 9 bases fit TRBD2. This CDR3 has 14 amino acids. Germline lookup yields CDR1 GTSNPN and CDR2 SVGIG (reference sequence). J lost 9 bases, V lost 2 bases, and 11 bases had no gene match. The chain's CDR3 is CAWSPILAGEGQYF. The CDR3 DNA reads TGTGCCTGGAGTCCCATCTTAGCGGGAGAGGGGCAGTACTTC.

This clone has a single count. Written as DNA, the CDR3 is TGTGCCAGCAGCTCCCCGAATTGGGACAGCCCTTATAGCAATCAGCCCCAGCATTTT. Its translation: CASSSPNWDSPYSNQPQHF. The chain is built from TRBV7-9 and TRBJ1-5, with 7 nucleotides matching TRBD1. This CDR3 has 19 residues. CDR1 is SEHNR, CDR2 FQNEAQ, per germline (reference sequence). Trimming at V came to 4 bases and at J to 0 bases, leaving 15 bases not matched to a gene.

The count of this clone is one. The chain links TRBV6-5 to TRBJ2-7; D may be TRBD2 (6 bases). Germline CDR1 MNHEY, CDR2 SVGAGI. V lost 0 bases to trimming and J lost 1 base, with 13 bases between them. The CDR3 sequence is 16 residues long. CDR3 nucleotide sequence: TGTGCCAGCAGTTACTCGGAGGGGTTCCTTTCCTACGAGCAGTACTTC. Encoded protein: CASSYSEGFLSYEQYF.

The rearrangement uses TRBV5-1 and TRBJ2-4, with TRBD1 as a possible D gene (5 bases). The CDR3 is made up of 16 amino acids. V was shortened by 5 bases and J by 2 bases, with 17 bases between the two germline ends. Per the germline V gene, CDR1 is SGHRS and CDR2 is YFSETQ. DNA for the CDR3: TGCGCCAGCAGTGGTGACAGCGATTTAACCAAAAACATTCAGTACTTC. Protein sequence: CASSGDSDLTKNIQYF.

The genes are TRBV4-1 and TRBJ2-1, with D possibly being TRBD2 (5 bases). The CDR3 loop spans 17 amino acids. CDR1 MGHRA and CDR2 YSYEKL come from the germline V gene. V lost 1 base and J 0 bases, leaving 13 bases between the germline ends. CDR3 protein: CASSQGPWESSYNEQFF. In DNA, the CDR3 is TGCGCCAGCAGCCAAGGTCCTTGGGAGAGCTCCTACAATGAGCAGTTCTTC.

The V gene is TRBV7-9, the J gene TRBJ2-3, with 13 bases matching TRBD2. After removal of 5 bases from V and 6 bases from J, the junction contained 5 bases not matched to a gene. The CDR3 length is 15 residues. The germline gives CDR1 SEHNR, CDR2 FQNEAQ (reference sequence). The CDR3 bases are TGTGCCAGCAGCACTAGCGGGGGGGCCAGGGATACGCAGTATTTT. Protein: CASSTSGGARDTQYF.

The chain carries TRBV27 and TRBJ1-2; TRBD1 aligns across 9 bases. Germline values: CDR1 MNHEY, CDR2 SMNVEV (reference sequence). The CDR3 is made up of 15 amino acids. After removal of 5 bases from V and 7 bases from J, the junction contained 11 bases not matched to a gene. CDR3 residues: CASSARDRVESGYTF. In DNA, the CDR3 is TGTGCCAGCAGTGCTCGGGACAGGGTAGAGAGTGGCTACACCTTC.

V usage is TRBV18 and J usage is TRBJ2-2; D perhaps matches TRBD2 (5 bases). Germline loops: CDR1 KGHSH, CDR2 LQKENI. CDR3 size: 14 residues. V shed 0 bases and J shed 4 bases, with 6 bases lying between them. CDR3 in DNA: TGTGCCAGCTCACCACCGGGAGCCACCGGGGAGCTGTTTTTT. Its protein product is CASSPPGATGELFF.

The V gene is TRBV25-1, the J gene TRBJ1-1; a weak D match, TRBD1 (5 bases). From germline, CDR1 is MGHDK and CDR2 SYGVNS. The CDR3 is 16 residues long. V lost 1 base and J 0 bases, leaving 12 bases between the germline ends. DNA of the CDR3: TGTGCCAGCAGTGAATTAATGGGGGTTGTGAACACTGAAGCTTTCTTT. Residues: CASSELMGVVNTEAFF.

A word on this clone: Within the sample, other DNA sequences also encode this same CDR3. This chain connects TRBV11-2 to TRBJ2-7; perhaps TRBD1 as D (6 bases). The CDR3 is 13 amino acids. The germline V gene has CDR1 SGHAT and CDR2 FQNNGV. V was cut by 5 bases and J by 1 base, with 9 bases left in between. The CDR3 sequence: CASSVGTSYEQYF. CDR3 sequence (DNA): TGTGCCAGCAGCGTAGGGACATCCTACGAGCAGTACTTC.

Notes on this clone: Different DNA sequences within this sample yield the same CDR3. The gene calls are TRBV4-1 and TRBJ1-1, with no clear D. The CDR3 is 14 amino acids. V lost 0 bases, J lost 2 bases, and 7 bases lay in between. Germline V gives CDR1 MGHRA, CDR2 YSYEKL. The chain's CDR3 is CASSQEGGNTEAFF. CDR3 sequence (DNA): TGCGCCAGCAGCCAAGAGGGCGGAAACACTGAAGCTTTCTTT.